This T cell receptor beta chain was retrieved from a study of cytomegalovirus exposure and HLA in healthy donors. Overall study results and limits: Common viral pathogens seemed to be connected with several of the most significant clusters, according to a later analysis. Previously analyzed data showed that most TCR beta V segments were productive at a frequency of about 87% or about 30%.

A remark on this clone: Its antigen is undetermined.

Although they were nominally healthy when sampled, donors likely had unrecorded immune exposures. PCR used 60 Vbeta primers and 13 Jbeta primers. Measured with immunoSEQ multiplex PCR; TCRdb has only the in-frame clones, and not every one. The sample carries about 200,000 clones, about 81% recorded once. Germline CDR1 and CDR2: SGHNT and YYREEE (reference sequence). V was shortened by 0 bases and J by 7 bases, with 17 bases between the two germline ends. The CDR3 is 16 amino acids. This chain links TRBV5-4 with TRBJ2-1; D is undetermined. The specimen was PBMCs. The TCR comes from a middle-aged woman in good health and CMV-seronegative. This chain's CDR3 is CASSLVVGRPGNEQFF. The DNA for the CDR3 is TGTGCCAGCAGCTTGGTCGTGGGCCGCCCTGGGAATGAGCAGTTCTTC.